The 32 T cell receptor beta chains listed next were all sequenced from one sample in a study of blood T cell repertoires in COVID-19. Data came from immunoSEQ multiplex PCR; TCRdb stores just in-frame clones and leaves some out. The sample lists around 300,000 clones; around 92% were seen once. Input material: PBMCs or T cells enriched from blood (not recorded which). The receptor set was obtained from a woman aged 60-70 years who had recovered from COVID-19.

The gene calls are TRBV5-1 and TRBJ2-5; D is uncertain. Germline CDR1 is SGHRS and CDR2 is YFSETQ. The CDR3 is 13 amino acids. The V end lost 2 bases, the J end lost 0 bases, and 5 bases lay between the germline ends. The CDR3 DNA reads TGCGCCAGCAGCTTCTCGTACCAAGAGACCCAGTACTTC. Translated, it gives CASSFSYQETQYF.

The rearrangement uses TRBV10-3 and TRBJ1-1; the D gene is possibly TRBD1 (5 bases). The V end was cut by 0 bases, the J end by 5 bases, with 10 bases between. The germline CDR1 and CDR2 sequences are ENHRY and SYGVKD. This CDR3 comprises 14 residues. The CDR3 spells CAISESSDNTEAFF. The CDR3 DNA is TGTGCCATCAGTGAGTCTTCGGACAATACTGAAGCTTTCTTT.

V is TRBV28 and J is TRBJ1-5, with no clear D. The length of the CDR3 is 14 residues. Germline V lookup: CDR1 MDHEN, CDR2 SYDVKM. The V end lost 3 bases, the J end lost 4 bases, and 10 bases lay between the germline ends. Here the CDR3 DNA reads TGTGCCAGCAGTTTCCGGGATCGGAATCAGCCCCAGCATTTT. Protein: CASSFRDRNQPQHF.

The rearrangement uses TRBV28 and TRBJ2-1; D possibly corresponds to TRBD1 (6 bases). CDR1 is MDHEN, CDR2 SYDVKM, per germline. Between the trimmed V and J ends, which lost 7 bases and 4 bases, there was a span of 11 bases. The CDR3 is 13 amino acids. CDR3 in amino acids: CASKVGQYNEQFF. For the CDR3, the DNA is TGTGCCAGCAAAGTTGGACAGTACAATGAGCAGTTCTTC.

This chain uses TRBV28 with TRBJ1-5; D remains unclear. This CDR3 contains 12 residues. V lost 11 bases and J 2 bases, leaving 10 bases between the germline ends. The germline V gene encodes CDR1 MDHEN and CDR2 SYDVKM. CDR3 sequence (DNA): TGTGCCTACCGGGAGGGCAATCAGCCCCAGCATTTT. Translating it yields CAYREGNQPQHF. Together with reference TRBV28 and TRBJ1-5, the CDR3 gives the full variable domain: DVKVTQSSRYLVKRTGEKVFLECVQDMDHENMFWYRQDPGLGLRLIYFSYDVKMKEKGDIPEGYSVSREKKERFSLILESASTNQTSMYLCAYREGNQPQHFGDGTRLSIL.

This rearrangement joins TRBV19 to TRBJ1-2, with 8 bases that match TRBD1. This CDR3 comprises 15 residues. The germline CDR1 and CDR2 sequences are LNHDA and SQIVND (reference sequence). Germline trimming cut 0 bases from V and 8 bases from J; bases unmatched to any gene: 8. CDR3 sequence (DNA): TGTGCCAGTAGTATAGAGGCAAGGACAGGGTCCGGCTACACCTTC. Its translation: CASSIEARTGSGYTF.

The chain combines TRBV9 with TRBJ1-4; possible D gene TRBD1, 5 bases. This CDR3 has 13 amino acids. The germline V gene encodes CDR1 SGDLS and CDR2 YYNGEE. Trimming shortened V by 4 bases and J by 4 bases, and 8 bases separated the two germline ends. The CDR3 here is CASSLDSNEKLFF. The CDR3 nucleotides read TGTGCCAGCAGCCTCGACAGTAATGAAAAACTGTTTTTT.

Only one count was recorded for this clone. The chain links TRBV5-4 to TRBJ2-7; possibly TRBD2 for D (5 bases). V lost 2 bases and J lost 6, with 9 bases in between. The CDR3 extends over 12 amino acids. CDR1 and CDR2 from the germline V gene are SGHNT and YYREEE (reference sequence). CDR3 sequence reads: CASSLVAGEQYF. Written as DNA, the CDR3 is TGTGCCAGCAGCTTAGTGGCGGGCGAGCAGTACTTC.

The gene calls are TRBV24-1 and TRBJ2-3; the D gene is possibly TRBD1 (6 bases). Germline CDR1 KGHDR, CDR2 SFDVKD. Trimming shortened V by 7 bases and J by 8 bases, and 12 bases separated the two germline ends. The CDR3 loop spans 12 amino acids. The CDR3 reads CATSGSGATQYF. In nucleotides, the CDR3 is TGTGCCACCAGCGGGTCAGGGGCTACGCAGTATTTT.

The rearrangement links TRBV19 to TRBJ2-3; D remains unclear. Germline values: CDR1 LNHDA, CDR2 SQIVND (reference sequence). CDR3 length equals 14 residues. Trimming took 11 bases from V and 0 from J, leaving 15 bases between them. CDR3 protein: CASGPRISTDTQYF. In nucleotides, the CDR3 is TGTGCCTCTGGGCCCCGCATCAGCACAGATACGCAGTATTTT.

This clone showed up just a few times. The rearrangement uses TRBV24-1 and TRBJ1-4; D is possibly TRBD1 (6 bases). The CDR3 has 15 residues. The germline CDR1 and CDR2 sequences are KGHDR and SFDVKD. With 8 bases removed from V and 3 bases from J, the gap between germline ends came to 15 bases. The CDR3 bases are TGTGCCACCAACCTCGAGGGGGGGCCTAATGAAAAACTGTTTTTT. This encodes CATNLEGGPNEKLFF.

V gene TRBV28 combines with J gene TRBJ2-2; 7 bases map to TRBD1. Germline-derived CDR1 and CDR2 are MDHEN and SYDVKM. V shed 8 bases and J 1 base; nucleotides not matched to a gene: 4. This CDR3 is built from 14 residues. CDR3 DNA sequence: TGTGCCAGCCAGACAGGGAAGAACACCGGGGAGCTGTTTTTT. It yields the protein CASQTGKNTGELFF.

The chain carries TRBV6-2 or TRBV6-3 and TRBJ2-5, with a weak D call TRBD1 (5 bases). V was cut by 6 bases and J by 1 base, with 21 bases left in between. Germline V gene data show CDR1 as MNHEY and CDR2 as SVGEGT. This CDR3 spans 17 amino acids. The CDR3 loop reads CASSLDSNGKLQETQYF. The CDR3 region has the DNA TGTGCCAGCAGCCTAGACAGCAACGGAAAACTCCAAGAGACCCAGTACTTC.

This clone was picked up one time. The chain links TRBV7-3 to TRBJ2-5; possible D gene TRBD2, 5 bases. Trimming removed 0 bases at V and 5 bases at J, with 7 bases between. Germline values: CDR1 SGHTA, CDR2 FQGTGA. CDR3 length: 13 residues. The CDR3 DNA reads TGTGCCAGCAGCTTAACGCGAGGGGAGACCCAGTACTTC. This translates into CASSLTRGETQYF.

In regard to this clone: One end of the junction does not line up with germline, which may come from a read error. The chain joins TRBV7-7 to TRBJ2-1, with 10 bases lining up with TRBD1. The V gene's germline CDR1 is SSHAT and CDR2 FNYEAQ (reference sequence). The CDR3 totals 15 residues. The CDR3 sequence: CASSPDRGRRHEQFF. CDR3 DNA sequence: TGTGCTAGCAGCCCTGACAGGGGGCGCCGTCATGAGCAGTTCTTC.

The count of this clone is one. V usage is TRBV5-1 and J usage is TRBJ2-1; the D gene is possibly TRBD2 (5 bases). Germline V gives CDR1 SGHRS, CDR2 YFSETQ. The length of the CDR3 is 15 residues. V was trimmed by 0 bases and J by 0 bases, leaving 7 bases between them. The CDR3 DNA sequence: TGCGCCAGCAGCTTGGACGGGGACTCCTACAATGAGCAGTTCTTC. Its protein product is CASSLDGDSYNEQFF.

The CDR3 DNA reads TGCGCCAGCAGCCAAGAGGGGGCCCCCGGGGGCTACACCTTC. Translation: CASSQEGAPGGYTF. The chain uses TRBV4-1 and TRBJ1-2; a weak D match, TRBD1 (6 bases). Germline CDR1 MGHRA, CDR2 YSYEKL. Between the trimmed V and J ends, which lost 0 bases and 8 bases, there was a span of 13 bases. This CDR3 region has 14 residues.

The rearrangement uses TRBV10-3 and TRBJ1-2; D ambiguous. V shed 3 bases and J shed 4 bases, with 9 bases lying between them. Germline assignment: CDR1 ENHRY and CDR2 SYGVKD. The CDR3 extends over 13 amino acids. The CDR3 bases are TGTGCCATCAGTGACTCCGGGAGCTATGGCTACACCTTC. This gives the protein CAISDSGSYGYTF.

The chain is built from TRBV19 and TRBJ2-2, with D perhaps matching TRBD1 (6 bases). The CDR3 runs 13 residues. Germline CDR1 is LNHDA and CDR2 is SQIVND (reference sequence). The V end lost 5 bases, the J end lost 7 bases, and 11 bases lay between the germline ends. CDR3 region: CASSLVGGGELFF. The CDR3 DNA is TGTGCCAGTAGTTTGGTAGGGGGCGGGGAGCTGTTTTTT.

V and J are TRBV14 and TRBJ2-1, with 9 bases fitting TRBD2. The germline V gene encodes CDR1 SGHDN and CDR2 FVKESK. The CDR3 spans 15 residues. Unmatched junction bases numbered 6, after V lost 4 bases and J lost 5 bases. The DNA of the CDR3 is TGTGCCAGCAGCCCGCTAGCGGGACCTGACAATGAGCAGTTCTTC. Its protein is CASSPLAGPDNEQFF.

The gene calls are TRBV18 and TRBJ1-1; no firm D call. The CDR3 totals 15 residues. CDR1 and CDR2 from the germline V gene are KGHSH and LQKENI. Trimming removed 4 bases at V and 1 base at J, with 13 bases between. CDR3 DNA: TGTGCCAGCTCACAAGATACCACAGCGAACACTGAAGCTTTCTTT. Translating gives CASSQDTTANTEAFF.

This clone was seen many times. Other DNA sequences in this sample translate to the same CDR3. The rearrangement joins TRBV6-4 to TRBJ2-2; D call uncertain. CDR3 size: 13 residues. Germline V gene data show CDR1 as MRHNA and CDR2 as SNTAGT. The V and J ends lost 0 bases and 4 bases respectively, with 3 bases between them. For the CDR3, the DNA is TGTGCCAGCAGTGACTCTAGCACCGGGGAGCTGTTTTTT. It encodes CASSDSSTGELFF.

The CDR3: CASNAGGPTEAFF. CDR3 bases: TGTGCCAGCAATGCAGGAGGGCCCACTGAAGCTTTCTTT. The gene calls are TRBV12-3 or TRBV12-4 and TRBJ1-1; the D is unclear. Between the trimmed V and J ends, which lost 7 bases and 4 bases, there was a span of 13 bases. The CDR3 spans 13 residues.

The chain is built from TRBV27 and TRBJ2-7; the match to TRBD2 covers 10 bases. This CDR3 has 13 residues. CDR1 and CDR2 (germline): MNHEY, SMNVEV (reference sequence). V was pared by 8 bases and J by 4 bases, with 5 bases of the junction left unmatched. CDR3 protein: CASGLAGDYEQYF. CDR3 coding DNA: TGTGCCAGCGGCCTAGCGGGAGATTACGAGCAGTACTTC.

This rearrangement joins TRBV2 to TRBJ2-3; 9 nucleotides align to TRBD1. The CDR3 is 15 amino acids. Germline CDR1 is SNHLY and CDR2 is FYNNEI. The trim removed 6 bases at V and 3 bases at J, leaving 7 bases unmatched. The CDR3 DNA reads TGTGCCAGCAGCAGCCGACAGGGGGGGACAGATACGCAGTATTTT. Protein: CASSSRQGGTDTQYF.

This chain connects TRBV6-5 to TRBJ1-1, with 7 nucleotides matching TRBD1. Germline values: CDR1 MNHEY, CDR2 SVGAGI. The CDR3 runs to 14 residues. With 2 bases clipped from V and 5 bases from J, the junction kept 5 bases outside the gene matches. CDR3 nucleotides: TGTGCCAGCAGTTACCTGACAGGGTATACTGAAGCTTTCTTT. As protein: CASSYLTGYTEAFF.

CDR3 residues: CASSSLQGGNEKLFF. The DNA of the CDR3 is TGTGCCAGCAGTTCCCTACAGGGTGGTAATGAAAAACTGTTTTTT. The chain uses TRBV6-5 and TRBJ1-4, with D maybe TRBD1 (6 bases). The germline gives CDR1 MNHEY, CDR2 SVGAGI. Trimming cost V 4 bases and J 4 bases, with 13 bases left between them. The CDR3 is made up of 15 amino acids.

This chain connects TRBV7-3 to TRBJ2-1, with TRBD2 matching over 8 bases. Germline V gene sequence: CDR1 SGHTA, CDR2 FQGTGA. The trim removed 1 base at V and 7 bases at J, leaving 3 bases unmatched. The length of the CDR3 is 14 residues. The CDR3 bases are TGTGCCAGCAGCTTAAGCTCTAGCGGGAATGAGCAGTTCTTC. It encodes CASSLSSSGNEQFF.

This clone appeared a single time. The chain employs TRBV30 and TRBJ1-5; 7 nucleotides agree with TRBD1. CDR1 is GTSNPN, CDR2 SVGIG, per germline (reference sequence). The V and J ends lost 2 bases and 5 bases, in that order; junction bases with no gene match: 9. The CDR3 runs to 15 residues. The CDR3 sequence is CAWSRGDSPYQPQHF. For the CDR3, the DNA is TGTGCCTGGAGTCGAGGGGACAGCCCTTATCAGCCCCAGCATTTT.

The V call is TRBV6-5, the J call TRBJ1-4; 10 nucleotides line up with TRBD1. This CDR3 has 14 amino acids. V lost 4 bases and J lost 8; bases outside the gene matches: 4. Germline V CDR1 and CDR2: MNHEY, SVGAGI. The CDR3 spells CASSSGQGHEKLFF. CDR3 nucleotide sequence: TGTGCCAGCAGTTCGGGACAGGGGCACGAAAAACTGTTTTTT.

The chain uses TRBV9 and TRBJ1-1; 8 positions match TRBD1. Looked up from germline, CDR1 is SGDLS and CDR2 is YYNGEE. V lost 3 bases and J lost 4; bases outside the gene matches: 5. The CDR3 runs 14 residues. The DNA for the CDR3 is TGTGCCAGCAGCGCAGGGGACAGGCGCACTGAAGCTTTCTTT. Translating gives CASSAGDRRTEAFF.

The chain uses TRBV5-4 and TRBJ1-2; D might be TRBD1 (6 bases). V was clipped by 4 bases and J by 4 bases, with 11 bases between them. CDR1 and CDR2 (germline): SGHNT, YYREEE (reference sequence). The CDR3 extends over 13 amino acids. The CDR3 DNA reads TGTGCCAGCAGCCTGGACAGATCCTATGGCTACACCTTC. Translating it yields CASSLDRSYGYTF.